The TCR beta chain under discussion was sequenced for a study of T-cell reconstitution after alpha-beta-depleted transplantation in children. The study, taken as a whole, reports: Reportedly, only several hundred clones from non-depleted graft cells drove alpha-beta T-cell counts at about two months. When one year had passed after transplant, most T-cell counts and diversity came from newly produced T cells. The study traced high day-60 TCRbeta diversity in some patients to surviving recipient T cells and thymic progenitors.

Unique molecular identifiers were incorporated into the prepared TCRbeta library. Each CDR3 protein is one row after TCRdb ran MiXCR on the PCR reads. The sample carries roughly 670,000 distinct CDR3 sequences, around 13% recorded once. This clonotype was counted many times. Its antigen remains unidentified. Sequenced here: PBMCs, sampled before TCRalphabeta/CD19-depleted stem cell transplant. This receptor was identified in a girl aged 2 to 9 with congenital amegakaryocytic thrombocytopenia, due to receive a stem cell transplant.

CDR3 sequence: CSATWARGSDTQYF. The CDR3 region has the DNA TGCAGTGCCACGTGGGCCCGCGGTTCAGATACGCAGTATTTT. The chain has TRBV20-1 and TRBJ2-3; D gene uncertain. Germline V gene sequence: CDR1 DFQATT, CDR2 SNEGSKA (reference sequence). The V end lost 6 bases, the J end lost 4 bases, and 17 bases lay between the germline ends. This CDR3 spans 14 amino acids.